The next 7 T cell receptor beta chains were all read from a single sample in a study of blood T cell repertoires in COVID-19. Clones were sequenced by immunoSEQ multiplex PCR, and TCRdb holds only the in-frame ones, with some missing. The table has fewer than 15,000 clones, nearly 90% seen once. Sequencing input: peripheral blood. These receptors came from a human donor with active COVID-19. The donor label of this sample is uncertain.

The chain combines TRBV5-1 with TRBJ2-3, with TRBD1 identical over 7 bases. CDR1 and CDR2 from the germline V gene are SGHRS and YFSETQ. With V trimmed by 4 bases and J by 3 bases, 8 bases remained unmatched. The CDR3 contains 15 residues. CDR3 coding DNA: TGCGCCAGCAGCCCTGACAGGGAAGGGACAGATACGCAGTATTTT. This encodes CASSPDREGTDTQYF.

The V and J genes are TRBV5-6 and TRBJ1-2, with D unclear. Trimming pared 4 bases from V and 7 bases from J, leaving 17 bases between. The CDR3 loop spans 14 amino acids. Germline V gene data show CDR1 as SGHDT and CDR2 as YYEEEE. The CDR3 reads CASSPMAGIRGYTF. The CDR3 region has the DNA TGTGCCAGCAGCCCAATGGCGGGGATTCGTGGCTACACCTTC.

The chain recombines TRBV19 with TRBJ2-3; a possible D gene is TRBD2 (5 bases). The germline gives CDR1 LNHDA, CDR2 SQIVND (reference sequence). This CDR3 is built from 13 residues. The germline V and J ends were trimmed by 10 bases and 0 bases, with 11 bases remaining between them. The CDR3 is CATAGSSTDTQYF. The CDR3 nucleotides read TGTGCCACCGCGGGTTCTAGCACAGATACGCAGTATTTT.

The rearrangement links TRBV5-8 to TRBJ1-2; 10 bases fit TRBD1. The V and J ends lost 4 bases and 5 bases, in that order; junction bases with no gene match: 17. The CDR3 runs 18 residues. The germline V gene has CDR1 SGHTS and CDR2 YDEGEE. CDR3 loop: CASSDRERGTGERYGYTF. In DNA form, the CDR3 reads TGTGCCAGCAGCGATCGAGAACGAGGGACAGGGGAGCGATATGGCTACACCTTC.

V and J are TRBV27 and TRBJ1-2; possibly TRBD1 for D (5 bases). The CDR3 totals 14 residues. Germline lookup yields CDR1 MNHEY and CDR2 SMNVEV (reference sequence). The V gene lost 2 bases and the J gene lost 6 bases, with 13 bases spanning the gap. The CDR3 coding sequence is TGTGCCAGCAGTTTACAGGGCGGGGGTAATGGCTACACCTTC. Encoded protein: CASSLQGGGNGYTF.

This chain uses TRBV3-1 (or the pseudogene TRBV3-2) with TRBJ2-7; TRBD1 agrees at 7 bases. This CDR3 region has 16 residues. Per the germline V gene, CDR1 is LGHDT and CDR2 is YNNKEL (reference sequence). The trim removed 4 bases at V and 0 bases at J, leaving 9 bases unmatched. For the CDR3, the DNA is TGTGCCAGCAGCCGATTCGGACAGGCGAGCTCCTACGAGCAGTACTTC. It specifies CASSRFGQASSYEQYF.

The J gene is TRBJ2-1, the V gene TRBV7-6; a possible D gene is TRBD1 (6 bases). The CDR3 extends over 15 amino acids. Trimming cost V 1 base and J 5 bases, with 12 bases left between them. Germline V gives CDR1 SGHVS, CDR2 FNYEAQ. CDR3 DNA sequence: TGTGCCAGCAGCTTAGTTCAGGGGCGTAACAATGAGCAGTTCTTC. Translating gives CASSLVQGRNNEQFF.